This T cell receptor (beta chain) was sequenced for a study of blood T cell repertoires in COVID-19. Study in general: COVID-19 samples collected from the United States, Italy and Spain covered acute and convalescent phases.

V lost 1 base to trimming and J lost 4 bases, with 14 bases between them. This CDR3 has 16 amino acids. Germline CDR1 is SGHVS and CDR2 is FNYEAQ. This table comes from immunoSEQ multiplex PCR, and its TCRdb copy is limited to in-frame clones, with some not included. The table includes a few hundred thousand clones, around 83% detected once. The chain employs TRBV7-6 and TRBJ2-1, with D perhaps matching TRBD2 (5 bases). The clonotype comes from a woman in her thirties or forties with acute COVID-19. The sequencing sample was made of PBMCs or T cells enriched from blood (not recorded which). The CDR3 nucleotides are TGTGCCAGCAGCTTAGGGTTTTTAGCGAGATACAATGAGCAGTTCTTC. Residues: CASSLGFLARYNEQFF.